What follows are 17 T cell receptor beta chains derived from one specimen sequenced in a study of cytomegalovirus exposure and HLA in healthy donors. PCR was performed using 60 Vbeta and 13 Jbeta primers. Some clones are missing from TCRdb's copy, which holds only in-frame ones; the method was immunoSEQ multiplex PCR. Its table lists some 110,000 clones. Sequenced input: PBMCs. The receptors come from a middle-aged man in good health and CMV-seropositive.

This sequence joins TRBV7-3 and TRBJ2-7; D unresolved. CDR3 length: 13 amino acids. The germline V gene has CDR1 SGHTA and CDR2 FQGTGA. V lost 5 bases and J lost 7, with 15 bases in between. The CDR3 sequence: CASSPIPSKEQYF. CDR3 bases: TGTGCCAGCAGCCCAATCCCTAGTAAGGAGCAGTACTTC.

J is TRBJ2-7 and V is TRBV27; 7 nucleotides match TRBD2. Germline V gene sequence: CDR1 MNHEY, CDR2 SMNVEV (reference sequence). The CDR3 extends over 15 amino acids. Germline trimming cut 2 bases from V and 0 bases from J; bases unmatched to any gene: 4. The CDR3 coding sequence is TGTGCCAGCAGTTTAGCTAGCGGATACTCCTACGAGCAGTACTTC. Translating it yields CASSLASGYSYEQYF.

The rearrangement links TRBV6-5 to TRBJ2-1, with 11 bases that match TRBD2. Germline loops: CDR1 MNHEY, CDR2 SVGAGI. The CDR3 covers 16 residues. V was clipped by 0 bases and J by 8 bases; unmatched bases: 6. Here the CDR3 reads CASSYSSSGRGYEQFF. CDR3 coding DNA: TGTGCCAGCAGTTACTCGAGTAGCGGGAGGGGATATGAGCAGTTCTTC.

The chain combines TRBV28 with TRBJ2-2, with D possibly TRBD2 on 6 matching bases. Germline CDR1 and CDR2: MDHEN and SYDVKM. V lost 6 bases to trimming and J lost 5 bases, with 13 bases between them. CDR3 length: 14 residues. The CDR3, as DNA: TGTGCCAGCAGGGCCCCCGGGGGAACCGGGGAGCTGTTTTTT. Protein product: CASRAPGGTGELFF.

The CDR3 DNA reads as TGTGCCAGCATAGCAGTAATTAAATCCTACGAGCAGTACTTC. Amino acids: CASIAVIKSYEQYF. The rearrangement uses TRBV2 and TRBJ2-5, with D unclear. The DNA end is a closer match to TRBJ2-7, so the J assignment may be wrong. The germline V gene has CDR1 SNHLY and CDR2 FYNNEI. The CDR3 length is 14 residues.

The chain links TRBV7-3 to TRBJ2-1; 16 nucleotides align to TRBD2. Per germline, CDR1 SGHTA and CDR2 FQGTGA. V lost 4 bases and J lost 6; bases outside the gene matches: 6. This CDR3 has 17 amino acids. The CDR3 DNA follows: TGTGCCAGCAGCTCTGGGACTAGCGGGAGGGGGGTCAATGAGCAGTTCTTC. Protein sequence: CASSSGTSGRGVNEQFF.

V gene TRBV7-9 combines with J gene TRBJ2-3; 13 bases are shared with TRBD2. Trimming took 4 bases from V and 3 from J; bases not matched to a gene: 7. Germline V gene sequence: CDR1 SEHNR, CDR2 FQNEAQ (reference sequence). There are 17 residues in the CDR3. DNA for the CDR3: TGTGCCAGCAGCTACCGGACTAGCGGGAGTGAAACAGATACGCAGTATTTT. Translated: CASSYRTSGSETDTQYF.

V usage is TRBV6-5 and J usage is TRBJ2-7, with 9 nucleotides matching TRBD1. Germline V gene sequence: CDR1 MNHEY, CDR2 SVGAGI. J gave up 2 bases and V 0 bases, and 2 bases lay outside the gene matches. The length of the CDR3 is 15 residues. CDR3 sequence: CASSYSGQGPYEQYF. The CDR3 DNA sequence: TGTGCCAGCAGTTACTCGGGACAGGGACCCTACGAGCAGTACTTC.

The chain couples TRBV7-2 to TRBJ2-7, with TRBD2 matching 8 bases. The CDR3 is 15 residues long. The V segment lost 1 base and the J segment 8 bases; nucleotides outside the gene matches: 10. Germline V gene lookup returns CDR1 SGHTA and CDR2 FQGNSA. The CDR3 region has the DNA TGTGCCAGCAGCTTAGTGTCTAGCGGGTTAGGAAAGCAGTACTTC. This gives the protein CASSLVSSGLGKQYF.

The rearrangement links TRBV11-3 to TRBJ2-3; 8 positions match TRBD1. V was clipped by 0 bases and J by 3 bases; unmatched bases: 2. The germline V gene has CDR1 SGHNT and CDR2 YENEEA. The CDR3 loop spans 15 amino acids. CDR3 DNA sequence: TGTGCCAGCAGCTTAGAGACAGGGGTGACAGATACGCAGTATTTT. Its translation: CASSLETGVTDTQYF.

This chain uses TRBV5-1 with TRBJ2-3, with TRBD1 as a possible D gene (6 bases). Germline values: CDR1 SGHRS, CDR2 YFSETQ. V lost 2 bases to trimming and J lost 2 bases, with 15 bases between them. The CDR3 sequence is 16 residues long. CDR3 protein: CASSFWQGRNTDTQYF. The CDR3 bases are TGCGCCAGCAGCTTTTGGCAGGGGCGAAACACAGATACGCAGTATTTT.

This chain uses TRBV7-9 with TRBJ2-7; perhaps TRBD2 as D (6 bases). V gave up 3 bases and J gave up 3 bases, with 9 bases separating them. This CDR3 region has 13 residues. The germline gives CDR1 SEHNR, CDR2 FQNEAQ (reference sequence). The CDR3 DNA sequence: TGTGCCAGCAGCTTTGGGGGGTACTACGAGCAGTACTTC. As protein: CASSFGGYYEQYF.

The chain recombines TRBV29-1 with TRBJ2-1, with 11 bases that match TRBD2. Germline lookup yields CDR1 SQVTM and CDR2 ANQGSEA. The CDR3 covers 14 residues. After removal of 6 bases from V and 4 bases from J, the junction contained 5 bases not matched to a gene. The CDR3 loop reads CSVRTSGPYNEQFF. The CDR3 DNA reads TGCAGCGTCCGGACTAGCGGGCCTTACAATGAGCAGTTCTTC.

V and J are TRBV5-1 and TRBJ2-2; 7 nucleotides align to TRBD1. Germline V gene sequence: CDR1 SGHRS, CDR2 YFSETQ. J gave up 0 bases and V 4 bases, and 6 bases lay outside the gene matches. This CDR3 has 16 amino acids. CDR3 region: CASSISGGTNTGELFF. DNA of the CDR3: TGCGCCAGCAGCATATCAGGGGGAACGAACACCGGGGAGCTGTTTTTT.

This rearrangement joins TRBV7-9 to TRBJ1-6; D unclear. Germline lookup yields CDR1 SEHNR and CDR2 FQNEAQ (reference sequence). CDR3 size: 15 residues. V lost 5 bases and J lost 1, with 9 bases in between. CDR3 residues: CASSHRESYNSPLHF. In DNA form, the CDR3 reads TGTGCCAGCAGCCACCGGGAGTCCTATAATTCACCCCTCCACTTT. Complete variable domain (other parts from reference TRBV7-9 and TRBJ1-6): DTGVSQNPRHKITKRGQNVTFRCDPISEHNRLYWYRQTLGQGPEFLTYFQNEAQLEKSRLLSDRFSAERPKGSFSTLEIQRTEQGDSAMYLCASSHRESYNSPLHFGNGTRLTVT.

The chain carries TRBV10-3 and TRBJ2-4, with a possible D match to TRBD2 (6 bases). The germline CDR1 and CDR2 sequences are ENHRY and SYGVKD. CDR3 length equals 16 residues. The V and J ends lost 0 bases and 0 bases respectively, with 9 bases between them. The CDR3 nucleotides read TGTGCCATCAGTGAGTCTAGCGGTTTAGCCAAAAACATTCAGTACTTC. Its translation: CAISESSGLAKNIQYF.

This chain joins TRBV28 and TRBJ2-1; 8 nucleotides line up with TRBD1. The CDR3 has 16 amino acids. Trimming took 4 bases from V and 3 from J; bases not matched to a gene: 8. From germline, CDR1 is MDHEN and CDR2 SYDVKM. The CDR3 reads CASSYMQGAIYNEQFF. The CDR3 DNA follows: TGTGCCAGCAGTTATATGCAGGGGGCGATCTACAATGAGCAGTTCTTC.